These 9 T cell receptor beta chains were sequenced from one sample in a study of regulatory T cells in long-lasting Graves disease. Building the TCR beta libraries relied on iRepertoire HTBI primers, and CDR3 regions underwent Arm-PCR. TCRdb processed the multiplex PCR reads anew with MiXCR; each CDR3 protein has one entry. The table includes some 220,000 distinct CDR3 sequences, around 19% detected once. Time point in this sample: newly diagnosed GD, antithyroid drugs for less than 3 months. RNA extracted from PBMCs served as the sequencing template. These same data were also listed under a study on T cells in Graves' hyperthyroidism and ophthalmopathy.

The input for sequencing was peripheral blood mononuclear cells (PBMCs), taken at new diagnosis, from a patient treated with antithyroid drugs. These receptors were taken from a woman aged 25 to 39 with Graves disease.

This clonotype was counted ten times or more. The chain employs TRBV5-1 and TRBJ2-7; 9 bases line up with TRBD1. The CDR3 contains 19 residues. J gave up 7 bases and V 0 bases, and 20 bases lay outside the gene matches. The germline gives CDR1 SGHRS, CDR2 YFSETQ. The CDR3 DNA is TGCGCCAGCAGCTTGGCCGGTTATCCTCGAGGGACAGGGAGCGGAGAGCAGTACTTC. Residues: CASSLAGYPRGTGSGEQYF.

This clonotype was seen ten or more times. The rearrangement uses TRBV9 and TRBJ1-4; no definite D call. This CDR3 has 15 residues. V dropped 0 bases and J dropped 8 bases, with 14 bases sitting between them. CDR1 is SGDLS, CDR2 YYNGEE, per germline. CDR3 sequence reads: CASSVEGGLVEKLFF. CDR3 DNA: TGTGCCAGCAGCGTAGAGGGCGGTCTAGTCGAAAAACTGTTTTTT.

Ten or more counts support this clonotype. The rearrangement uses TRBV28 and TRBJ2-2; D gene unclear. V lost 4 bases, J lost 3 bases, and 18 bases lay in between. The CDR3 has 17 residues. Looked up from germline, CDR1 is MDHEN and CDR2 is SYDVKM. The CDR3 sequence: CASSYPTTELYTGELFF. The CDR3 DNA reads TGTGCCAGCAGTTATCCTACGACGGAGCTCTACACCGGGGAGCTGTTTTTT.

This clonotype was detected ten times or more. V gene TRBV2 combines with J gene TRBJ2-5, with D perhaps given as TRBD1 or TRBD2 (5 bases each). This CDR3 is 10 amino acids long. The V and J ends lost 8 bases and 8 bases respectively, with 9 bases between them. Germline V gene sequence: CDR1 SNHLY, CDR2 FYNNEI. The chain's CDR3 is CASEGITQYF. The CDR3 coding sequence is TGTGCCAGCGAGGGGATCACCCAGTACTTC.

The V gene is TRBV28, the J gene TRBJ2-3, with 11 bases aligning to TRBD2. Germline loops: CDR1 MDHEN, CDR2 SYDVKM. The CDR3 loop spans 16 amino acids. V shed 5 bases, J shed 10 bases, and the junction held 14 bases outside the gene matches. As DNA, the CDR3 is TGTGCCAGCAGTCTCCGTACCCGACTAGCGGGATTATCGCAGTATTTT. Translation: CASSLRTRLAGLSQYF.

V is TRBV2 and J is TRBJ1-1, with D possibly TRBD1 on 5 matching bases. The CDR3 runs 15 residues. V lost 10 bases, J lost 0 bases, and 18 bases lay in between. From germline, CDR1 is SNHLY and CDR2 FYNNEI. The CDR3 DNA is TGTGCCACCGGGACCGGCCAGGGTATGAACACTGAAGCTTTCTTT. Encoded protein: CATGTGQGMNTEAFF.

This clonotype occurred many times. The J gene is TRBJ2-3, the V gene TRBV4-1; 12 bases are a match to TRBD2. J was trimmed by 4 bases and V by 1 base; bases with no gene match: 3. The CDR3 runs 16 residues. Germline values: CDR1 MGHRA, CDR2 YSYEKL. The CDR3 coding sequence is TGCGCCAGCAGCCAAGTTCCTAGCGGGGGGGCAGATACGCAGTATTTT. Protein product: CASSQVPSGGADTQYF.

This clonotype came up many times. The chain is built from TRBV2 and TRBJ1-5, with D unresolved. The germline V and J ends were trimmed by 2 bases and 0 bases, with 11 bases remaining between them. The V gene's germline CDR1 is SNHLY and CDR2 FYNNEI. CDR3 length equals 16 residues. CDR3 nucleotide sequence: TGTGCCAGCAGTGAATCGTCACATCTTAGCAATCAGCCCCAGCATTTT. Encoded protein: CASSESSHLSNQPQHF.

This rearrangement joins TRBV19 to TRBJ2-3; 12 nucleotides line up with TRBD2. CDR3 length equals 15 residues. Germline values: CDR1 LNHDA, CDR2 SQIVND (reference sequence). The trim removed 6 bases at V and 2 bases at J, leaving 3 bases unmatched. The DNA for the CDR3 is TGTGCCAGTAGCCCTAGCGGGGGGGTCACAGATACGCAGTATTTT. Protein sequence: CASSPSGGVTDTQYF.